Listed below are T cell receptor beta chains from one sample, sequenced in a study of T cell responses to AZD1222 COVID-19 vaccine. Measured with immunoSEQ multiplex PCR; TCRdb has only the in-frame clones, and not every one. The sample carries about 160,000 clones, 80% to 90% recorded once. This material consisted of peripheral blood, taken on day 0 of AZD1222 vaccination. These receptors came from an adult in good health. CDR3s include the opening cysteine and the closing phenylalanine or tryptophan. Fields, in order: J gene, V gene, D gene, CDR3 length, clone size, CDR3 DNA, CDR3 protein. D genes are given only for firm matches. The size of a clone is reported for some rows only, either as once, few or many, or as a class for expanded clones.

j_gene: TRBJ2-3; v_gene: TRBV6-5; d_gene: -; len: 14; abundance: -; CDR3nt: TGTGCCAGCAGCCCCTCAGGGGTTGTAGATACGCAGTATTTT; CDR3aa: CASSPSGVVDTQYF
j_gene: TRBJ1-1; v_gene: TRBV9; d_gene: -; len: 13; abundance: -; CDR3nt: TGTGCCAGCAGCCCCAGGGTGGCCACTGAAGCTTTCTTT; CDR3aa: CASSPRVATEAFF
j_gene: TRBJ1-1; v_gene: TRBV27; d_gene: -; len: 13; abundance: -; CDR3nt: TGTGCCAGCGCCCAGGGTTTGGGCACTGAAGCTTTCTTT; CDR3aa: CASAQGLGTEAFF
j_gene: TRBJ1-5; v_gene: TRBV7-9; d_gene: -; len: 12; abundance: -; CDR3nt: TGTGCCAGCAGCCCTGGGGATCAGCCCCAGCATTTT; CDR3aa: CASSPGDQPQHF
j_gene: TRBJ1-5; v_gene: TRBV5-6; d_gene: TRBD1; len: 15; abundance: -; CDR3nt: TGTGCCAGCAGCTACCGACAGGGGTTCGACTCCCCCCAGCATTTT; CDR3aa: CASSYRQGFDSPQHF
j_gene: TRBJ1-3; v_gene: TRBV9; d_gene: -; len: 15; abundance: -; CDR3nt: TGTGCCAGCAGCGTTCAGGTCAACTCTGGAAACACCATATATTTT; CDR3aa: CASSVQVNSGNTIYF
j_gene: TRBJ2-1; v_gene: TRBV5-4; d_gene: -; len: 13; abundance: -; CDR3nt: TGTGCCAGCAGGGGTCCAGGATTCGATGAGCAGTTCTTC; CDR3aa: CASRGPGFDEQFF
j_gene: TRBJ2-3; v_gene: TRBV6-5; d_gene: TRBD2; len: 14; abundance: few; CDR3nt: TGTGCCAGCACGGAGCGGGGTTCCACAGATACGCAGTATTTT; CDR3aa: CASTERGSTDTQYF
j_gene: TRBJ1-1; v_gene: TRBV6-6; d_gene: -; len: 13; abundance: -; CDR3nt: TGTGCCAGCAGTCTTGATAGGGGCACTGAAGCTTTCTTT; CDR3aa: CASSLDRGTEAFF
j_gene: TRBJ1-5; v_gene: TRBV5-6; d_gene: -; len: 16; abundance: few; CDR3nt: TGTGCCAGCACGCGCAACGGCCGGGCCCTTAATCAGCCCCAGCATTTT; CDR3aa: CASTRNGRALNQPQHF
j_gene: TRBJ1-2; v_gene: TRBV12-3/TRBV12-4; d_gene: -; len: 12; abundance: -; CDR3nt: TGTGCCAGCAGTTTTGACCTGTATGGCTACACCTTC; CDR3aa: CASSFDLYGYTF
j_gene: TRBJ2-5; v_gene: TRBV5-4; d_gene: -; len: 16; abundance: -; CDR3nt: TGTGCCAGCAGCCCAACCGGGACTGCCCGACAAGAGACCCAGTACTTC; CDR3aa: CASSPTGTARQETQYF